What follows are 27 T cell receptor beta chains derived from one specimen sequenced in a study of response to subunit inactivated influenza vaccine. Using its own MiXCR run on the RT-PCR reads, TCRdb lists one record per CDR3 protein. The sample has approximately 520,000 distinct CDR3 sequences; around 25% are singletons. Material: CD4+ T cells sorted from PBMCs, obtained around 5 days after vaccination. The receptors were sampled from a man aged 50-60 years who received an inactivated influenza vaccine.

V is TRBV4-1 and J is TRBJ2-1; D not certain. Trimming stripped 0 bases from V and 2 bases from J, with 11 bases between. Germline loops: CDR1 MGHRA, CDR2 YSYEKL. This CDR3 has 16 residues. The CDR3 is CASSQDLGRTYNEQFF. The CDR3 DNA sequence: TGCGCCAGCAGCCAAGATCTGGGTCGGACCTACAATGAGCAGTTCTTC.

The chain links TRBV5-1 to TRBJ2-5; 7 bases align to TRBD1. V lost 4 bases and J lost 4; bases outside the gene matches: 10. The CDR3 runs to 15 residues. Germline-derived CDR1 and CDR2 are SGHRS and YFSETQ. DNA of the CDR3: TGCGCCAGCAGCACTGGGACAGACCGGGGAGAGACCCAGTACTTC. Protein sequence: CASSTGTDRGETQYF.

This clonotype appeared a few times. This rearrangement joins TRBV29-1 to TRBJ2-3; 10 positions match TRBD2. Germline V lookup: CDR1 SQVTM, CDR2 ANQGSEA. The CDR3 sequence is 16 residues long. V trimming: 7 bases; J trimming: 4 bases; junction bases outside the gene matches: 14. Here the CDR3 reads CSARKERGGGADTQYF. The CDR3 DNA follows: TGCAGCGCCCGAAAGGAGCGGGGGGGCGGGGCAGATACGCAGTATTTT.

V usage is TRBV2 and J usage is TRBJ2-3, with D unclear. Trimming stripped 5 bases from V and 5 bases from J, with 14 bases between. Germline-derived CDR1 and CDR2 are SNHLY and FYNNEI. The length of the CDR3 is 14 residues. This CDR3 reads CASSFRRLGDTQYF. Here the CDR3 DNA reads TGTGCCAGCAGTTTCCGGAGACTGGGAGATACGCAGTATTTT.

This clonotype was found a few times. The V gene is TRBV2, the J gene TRBJ2-7; 7 bases are shared with TRBD1. CDR1 is SNHLY, CDR2 FYNNEI, per germline. Trimming cost V 3 bases and J 7 bases; bases outside gene matches: 9. The CDR3 has 14 amino acids. DNA of the CDR3: TGTGCCAGCAGTGATCCGGGACAGAGACTAGAGCAGTACTTC. This sequence encodes CASSDPGQRLEQYF.

The V and J genes are TRBV3-1 and TRBJ2-1, with D tentatively TRBD2 (5 bases). The V and J ends lost 4 bases and 5 bases respectively, with 15 bases between them. The CDR3 covers 15 residues. In germline, CDR1 is LGHDT, CDR2 YNNKEL (reference sequence). The CDR3, as DNA: TGTGCCAGCAGCCCAGACCCAGGACTTAACAATGAGCAGTTCTTC. Protein sequence: CASSPDPGLNNEQFF.

This clonotype showed up just a few times. The chain recombines TRBV6-5 with TRBJ2-7; D possibly uses TRBD1 or TRBD2 (5 bases each). The V end lost 3 bases, the J end lost 6 bases, and 9 bases lay between the germline ends. The CDR3 is 12 residues long. In germline, CDR1 is MNHEY, CDR2 SVGAGI. CDR3 bases: TGTGCCAGCAGTTATGAGGGGCGCGAGCAGTACTTC. This codes for CASSYEGREQYF.

The chain carries TRBV7-6 and TRBJ2-1, with 12 bases matching TRBD2. The trim removed 1 base at V and 8 bases at J, leaving 6 bases unmatched. Looked up from germline, CDR1 is SGHVS and CDR2 is FNYEAQ. This CDR3 is 16 amino acids long. DNA for the CDR3: TGTGCCAGCAGCTTAGGCCTAGCGGGGGGGATGGATGAGCAGTTCTTC. This sequence encodes CASSLGLAGGMDEQFF.

This clonotype appeared many times. The chain combines TRBV29-1 with TRBJ2-7, with D possibly matching TRBD1 (6 bases). Trimming took 7 bases from V and 2 from J, leaving 12 bases between them. This CDR3 has 12 residues. Germline lookup yields CDR1 SQVTM and CDR2 ANQGSEA. For the CDR3, the DNA is TGCAGCGCTCAGGGGTTTACCTACGAGCAGTACTTC. This codes for CSAQGFTYEQYF.

This clonotype was seen only once. J is TRBJ1-2 and V is TRBV4-1; a weak D match, TRBD1 (5 bases). The CDR3 is 15 residues long. Germline V CDR1 and CDR2: MGHRA, YSYEKL. Trimming cost V 4 bases and J 4 bases, with 16 bases left between them. The CDR3 is CASSPQGGLGYGYTF. For the CDR3, the DNA is TGCGCCAGCAGCCCCCAGGGAGGGTTGGGCTATGGCTACACCTTC.

In DNA, the CDR3 is TGTGCCAGCAGCTTAGATACAGTTACAGGGGGCTACACCTTC. As protein: CASSLDTVTGGYTF. The chain has TRBV7-2 and TRBJ1-2; tentative D call: TRBD1 (6 bases). Germline V gene sequence: CDR1 SGHTA, CDR2 FQGNSA. Trimming stripped 1 base from V and 8 bases from J, with 14 bases between. The CDR3 covers 14 residues.

This clonotype was observed a handful of times. The chain carries TRBV10-2 and TRBJ2-1, with TRBD2 identical over 8 bases. This CDR3 region has 17 residues. Looked up from germline, CDR1 is WSHSY and CDR2 is SAAADI. The ends lost 3 bases at V and 0 bases at J; junction bases unmatched: 7. CDR3 protein: CASSDPGGVSSYNEQFF. CDR3 bases: TGCGCCAGCAGTGATCCCGGGGGGGTTAGCTCCTACAATGAGCAGTTCTTC.

In this sample, this clonotype turned up a few times. The chain links TRBV10-3 to TRBJ2-1, with 15 bases fitting TRBD2. Germline values: CDR1 ENHRY, CDR2 SYGVKD. With 7 bases clipped from V and 7 bases from J, the junction kept 5 bases outside the gene matches. The CDR3 runs to 15 residues. In DNA, the CDR3 is TGTGCCATCACCAAGGGACTAGCGGGAGGTAATGAGCAGTTCTTC. Translating it yields CAITKGLAGGNEQFF.

This clonotype was counted only a few times. The genes are TRBV5-6 and TRBJ2-2; no clear D. The CDR3 has 13 amino acids. The V end lost 1 base, the J end lost 4 bases, and 5 bases lay between the germline ends. Per germline, CDR1 SGHDT and CDR2 YYEEEE. The CDR3 DNA follows: TGTGCCAGCAGCTTGCCATTCACCGGGGAGCTGTTTTTT. Its translation: CASSLPFTGELFF.

This clonotype was detected a few times. The V call is TRBV5-1, the J call TRBJ2-2; 12 bases agree with TRBD2. CDR3 length: 16 amino acids. V trimming: 1 base; J trimming: 4 bases; junction bases outside the gene matches: 2. The germline V gene has CDR1 SGHRS and CDR2 YFSETQ. Written as DNA, the CDR3 is TGCGCCAGCAGCTTGCAGACTAGCGGGGGCACCGGGGAGCTGTTTTTT. This codes for CASSLQTSGGTGELFF.

This clonotype has at least ten counts. This chain links TRBV6-5 with TRBJ2-7, with 10 bases matching TRBD2. The J segment lost 2 bases and the V segment lost 6 bases, leaving 4 bases of the junction unmatched. The germline V gene encodes CDR1 MNHEY and CDR2 SVGAGI. The length of the CDR3 is 14 residues. CDR3 sequence reads: CASRRTSGPYEQYF. CDR3 sequence (DNA): TGTGCCAGCAGAAGGACTAGCGGTCCCTACGAGCAGTACTTC.

V usage is TRBV7-9 and J usage is TRBJ2-1, with 7 bases fitting TRBD1. The ends lost 4 bases at V and 0 bases at J; junction bases unmatched: 6. The CDR3 has 16 amino acids. Germline CDR1 reads SEHNR; CDR2 reads FQNEAQ (reference sequence). DNA of the CDR3: TGTGCCAGCAGCTCCGGGACAGCTAGCTCCTACAATGAGCAGTTCTTC. Its protein is CASSSGTASSYNEQFF. The entire variable domain, with the rest obtained from reference TRBV7-9 and TRBJ2-1, is as follows: DTGVSQNPRHKITKRGQNVTFRCDPISEHNRLYWYRQTLGQGPEFLTYFQNEAQLEKSRLLSDRFSAERPKGSFSTLEIQRTEQGDSAMYLCASSSGTASSYNEQFFGPGTRLTVL.

V is TRBV28 and J is TRBJ1-4, with TRBD1 as a possible D gene (5 bases). The V gene lost 6 bases and the J gene lost 8 bases, with 16 bases spanning the gap. CDR3 length: 14 residues. Germline V gene sequence: CDR1 MDHEN, CDR2 SYDVKM. CDR3 sequence: CASRAGTFVEKLFF. Written as DNA, the CDR3 is TGTGCCAGCAGGGCCGGGACGTTCGTAGAAAAACTGTTTTTT. Based on the CDR3 plus reference TRBV28 and TRBJ1-4, the full variable domain is DVKVTQSSRYLVKRTGEKVFLECVQDMDHENMFWYRQDPGLGLRLIYFSYDVKMKEKGDIPEGYSVSREKKERFSLILESASTNQTSMYLCASRAGTFVEKLFFGSGTQLSVL.

There are a few counts of this clonotype. The chain has TRBV6-5 and TRBJ2-1; D remains ambiguous. CDR3 length: 17 residues. V lost 0 bases, J lost 3 bases, and 15 bases lay in between. In germline, CDR1 is MNHEY, CDR2 SVGAGI. CDR3 sequence: CASSYSTSARLYNEQFF. The CDR3 region has the DNA TGTGCCAGCAGTTACTCAACCAGCGCTAGACTCTACAATGAGCAGTTCTTC.

The chain is built from TRBV5-1 and TRBJ2-1, with D tentatively TRBD2 (7 bases). The germline gives CDR1 SGHRS, CDR2 YFSETQ. V dropped 1 base and J dropped 3 bases, with 11 bases sitting between them. This CDR3 is built from 15 residues. The CDR3 reads CASSLTGRDYNEQFF. CDR3 coding DNA: TGCGCCAGCAGCTTGACAGGGAGGGACTACAATGAGCAGTTCTTC. The full variable domain, in which reference TRBV5-1 and TRBJ2-1 provide the parts outside the CDR3, is KAGVTQTPRYLIKTRGQQVTLSCSPISGHRSVSWYQQTPGQGLQFLFEYFSETQRNKGNFPGRFSGRQFSNSRSEMNVSTLELGDSALYLCASSLTGRDYNEQFFGPGTRLTVL.

There are a few counts of this clonotype. The DNA for the CDR3 is TGTGCCAGCAGCTTAGACAGGGCAGAGGGTCAGTACTTC. It translates to CASSLDRAEGQYF. The chain employs TRBV11-2 and TRBJ2-7, with D tentatively TRBD1 or TRBD2 (5 bases each). Germline loops: CDR1 SGHAT, CDR2 FQNNGV. The CDR3 has 13 amino acids. V was clipped by 0 bases and J by 10 bases, with 13 bases between them.

V usage is TRBV20-1 and J usage is TRBJ2-5; 8 nucleotides line up with TRBD1. V trimming: 6 bases; J trimming: 5 bases; junction bases outside the gene matches: 11. The CDR3 has 14 residues. Germline V CDR1 and CDR2: DFQATT, SNEGSKA (reference sequence). The CDR3 DNA is TGCAGTGCCCAGAGTCAGGGGGCCGTGGAGACCCAGTACTTC. As protein: CSAQSQGAVETQYF.

This clonotype has only a few counts. The CDR3 here is CASKTTLLGTGELFF. The CDR3, as DNA: TGTGCCAGCAAAACGACACTTCTGGGCACCGGGGAGCTGTTTTTT. The V call is TRBV27, the J call TRBJ2-2, with D hard to call. From germline, CDR1 is MNHEY and CDR2 SMNVEV (reference sequence). V was cut by 7 bases and J by 4 bases, with 16 bases left in between. The CDR3 is 15 amino acids.

This clonotype was seen a few times. In nucleotides, the CDR3 is TGCAGTGCCAGTGATACACGTCATTCACCCCTCCACTTT. This encodes CSASDTRHSPLHF. The V and J genes are TRBV20-1 and TRBJ1-6; D unresolved. Trimming took off 6 bases at V and 8 bases at J, with 14 bases between the two ends. This CDR3 has 13 amino acids. Germline CDR1 DFQATT, CDR2 SNEGSKA (reference sequence).

Concerning this clonotype: This may arise from a read error, as a much more abundant clone is one base away. This chain joins TRBV5-1 and TRBJ2-2, with 10 bases matching TRBD1. The germline gives CDR1 SGHRS, CDR2 YFSETQ. The CDR3 extends over 15 amino acids. J gave up 4 bases and V 2 bases, and 2 bases lay outside the gene matches. CDR3: CASSFGTGVTGELFF. The CDR3 nucleotides are TGCGCCAGCAGCTTTGGGACAGGGGTCACCGGGGAGCTGTTTTTT.

This clonotype turned up a few times. The chain links TRBV6-5 to TRBJ1-1; 8 nucleotides line up with TRBD1. Germline CDR1 and CDR2: MNHEY and SVGAGI. Unmatched junction bases numbered 10, after V lost 0 bases and J lost 1 base. This CDR3 contains 18 residues. The CDR3, as DNA: TGTGCCAGCAGTTACTCCCCGGGACAGGTTCGTCCGAACACTGAAGCTTTCTTT. Translating gives CASSYSPGQVRPNTEAFF.

The V and J genes are TRBV7-3 and TRBJ2-1; D is unresolved. The CDR3 consists of 15 residues. CDR1 is SGHTA, CDR2 FQGTGA, per germline. V lost 2 bases to trimming and J lost 4 bases, with 12 bases between them. The CDR3 DNA reads as TGTGCCAGCAGCTTAGGGCTGGGAACATACAATGAGCAGTTCTTC. This codes for CASSLGLGTYNEQFF.